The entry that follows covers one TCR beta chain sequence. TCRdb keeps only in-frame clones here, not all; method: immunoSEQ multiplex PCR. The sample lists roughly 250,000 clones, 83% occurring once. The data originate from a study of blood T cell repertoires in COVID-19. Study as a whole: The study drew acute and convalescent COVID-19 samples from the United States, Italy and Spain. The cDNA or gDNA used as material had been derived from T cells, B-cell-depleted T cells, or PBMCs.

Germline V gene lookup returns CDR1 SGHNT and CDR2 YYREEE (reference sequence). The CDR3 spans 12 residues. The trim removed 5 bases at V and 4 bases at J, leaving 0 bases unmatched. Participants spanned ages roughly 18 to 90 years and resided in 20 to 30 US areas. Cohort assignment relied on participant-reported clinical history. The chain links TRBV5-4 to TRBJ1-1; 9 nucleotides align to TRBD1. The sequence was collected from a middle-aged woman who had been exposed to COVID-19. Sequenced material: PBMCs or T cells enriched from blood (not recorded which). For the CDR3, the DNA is TGTGCCAGCAGACAGGGGGCCACTGAAGCTTTCTTT. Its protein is CASRQGATEAFF.